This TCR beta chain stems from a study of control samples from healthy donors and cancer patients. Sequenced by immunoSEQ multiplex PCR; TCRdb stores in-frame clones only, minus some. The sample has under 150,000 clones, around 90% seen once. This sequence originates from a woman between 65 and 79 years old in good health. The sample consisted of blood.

CDR3 amino acids: CASSSGAHNEQFF. In DNA, the CDR3 is TGTGCCAGCAGCTCGGGGGCCCACAATGAGCAGTTCTTC. J is TRBJ2-1 and V is TRBV7-6, with D perhaps matching TRBD1 or TRBD2 (6 bases each). The CDR3 is 13 amino acids. Germline-derived CDR1 and CDR2 are SGHVS and FNYEAQ. Trimming shortened V by 4 bases and J by 5 bases, and 9 bases separated the two germline ends.